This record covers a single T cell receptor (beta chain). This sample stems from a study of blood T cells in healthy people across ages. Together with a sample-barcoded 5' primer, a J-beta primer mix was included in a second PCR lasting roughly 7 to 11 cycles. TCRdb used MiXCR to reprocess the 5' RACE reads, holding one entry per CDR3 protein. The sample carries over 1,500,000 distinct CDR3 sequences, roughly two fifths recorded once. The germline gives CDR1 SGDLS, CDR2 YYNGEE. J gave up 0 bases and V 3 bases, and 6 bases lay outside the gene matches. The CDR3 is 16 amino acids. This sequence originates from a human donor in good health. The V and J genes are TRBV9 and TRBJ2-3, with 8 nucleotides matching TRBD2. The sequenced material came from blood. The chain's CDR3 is CASSAAGGFSTDTQYF. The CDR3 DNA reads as TGTGCCAGCAGCGCGGCGGGGGGCTTTAGCACAGATACGCAGTATTTT.